The 16 T cell receptor beta chains below all came from one sample that was sequenced in a study of OX40 agonist ivuxolimab in advanced cancers. Sequencing used immunoSEQ multiplex PCR; TCRdb keeps in-frame clones, though not all of them. The profile shows 70,000 or so clones, 80% to 85% of them singletons. The input for sequencing was CD4+ or CD8+ T cells sorted from blood, taken in a trial of the OX40 agonist ivuxolimab. Receptor source: an adult with an advanced solid tumor such as melanoma, head and neck, liver or kidney cancer.

V and J are TRBV29-1 and TRBJ2-1; tentative D call: TRBD1 (6 bases). The germline gives CDR1 SQVTM, CDR2 ANQGSEA. The CDR3 has 14 amino acids. The V gene lost 8 bases and the J gene lost 4 bases, with 18 bases spanning the gap. CDR3 bases: TGCAGCTTGAACCGACAGGCACGATACAATGAGCAGTTCTTC. Translation gives CSLNRQARYNEQFF.

The rearrangement joins TRBV29-1 to TRBJ2-7; no clear D gene. CDR1 is SQVTM, CDR2 ANQGSEA, per germline. Trimming cost V 5 bases and J 1 base, with 6 bases left between them. The CDR3 extends over 11 amino acids. The CDR3 sequence is CSVRRSYEQYF. DNA of the CDR3: TGCAGCGTTAGGCGTTCCTACGAGCAGTACTTC.

The chain couples TRBV27 to TRBJ2-1, with D maybe TRBD2 (6 bases). CDR3 length equals 14 residues. Germline values: CDR1 MNHEY, CDR2 SMNVEV (reference sequence). Trimming removed 4 bases at V and 8 bases at J, with 15 bases between. The CDR3 DNA reads as TGTGCCAGCAGTTCCCTCGGGAGAAAGGATGAGCAGTTCTTC. Protein: CASSSLGRKDEQFF.

V gene TRBV25-1 combines with J gene TRBJ2-3; D is uncertain. CDR3 length equals 13 residues. Germline values: CDR1 MGHDK, CDR2 SYGVNS. The V end was cut by 3 bases, the J end by 3 bases, with 7 bases between. CDR3 sequence: CASSESHTDTQYF. In nucleotides, the CDR3 is TGTGCCAGCAGTGAGTCTCATACAGATACGCAGTATTTT.

V usage is TRBV10-3 and J usage is TRBJ1-1, with D perhaps TRBD1 (5 bases). From germline, CDR1 is ENHRY and CDR2 SYGVKD. V was trimmed by 4 bases and J by 1 base, leaving 10 bases between them. The CDR3 runs 14 residues. CDR3 region: CAISGKRGNTEAFF. The CDR3 nucleotides read TGTGCCATCAGTGGGAAAAGGGGGAACACTGAAGCTTTCTTT.

The genes are TRBV7-9 and TRBJ1-2; D is unresolved. There are 15 residues in the CDR3. Trimming cost V 1 base and J 7 bases, with 16 bases left between them. CDR1 SEHNR and CDR2 FQNEAQ come from the germline V gene (reference sequence). The CDR3 reads CASSLVNLPLLGYTF. The CDR3 nucleotides read TGTGCCAGCAGCTTAGTAAACCTCCCTCTTCTTGGCTACACCTTC.

The chain's CDR3 is CATSREYSPATDYGYTF. In DNA, the CDR3 is TGTGCCACCAGCAGAGAGTACTCTCCCGCGACGGACTATGGCTACACCTTC. The V gene is TRBV15, the J gene TRBJ1-2, with unresolved D. V dropped 0 bases and J dropped 3 bases, with 17 bases sitting between them. Germline CDR1 is LNHNV and CDR2 is YYDKDF (reference sequence). The CDR3 extends over 17 amino acids.

In this sample, this clone turned up once. The chain combines TRBV6-6 with TRBJ2-3; D uncertain. Germline-derived CDR1 and CDR2 are MNHNY and SVGAGI (reference sequence). The CDR3 length is 12 residues. V lost 7 bases, J lost 2 bases, and 7 bases lay in between. The CDR3 spells CASTPPTDTQYF. The CDR3 region has the DNA TGTGCCAGCACCCCCCCCACAGATACGCAGTATTTT.

This clone was counted only a few times. The chain carries TRBV5-8 and TRBJ1-5; a weak D match, TRBD1 (5 bases). Trimming pared 0 bases from V and 6 bases from J, leaving 7 bases between. CDR1 and CDR2 (germline): SGHTS, YDEGEE. The length of the CDR3 is 13 residues. DNA of the CDR3: TGTGCCAGCAGCTTGGCGGGGCGTCAGCCCCAGCATTTT. Its translation: CASSLAGRQPQHF.

The chain joins TRBV2 to TRBJ2-3; D perhaps matches TRBD1 (6 bases). Trimming cost V 2 bases and J 0 bases, with 18 bases left between them. The CDR3 has 18 amino acids. The germline V gene encodes CDR1 SNHLY and CDR2 FYNNEI. CDR3 region: CASSEKGVHIISTDTQYF. The CDR3 DNA reads TGTGCCAGCAGTGAAAAGGGGGTACACATTATTAGCACAGATACGCAGTATTTT.

This chain joins TRBV19 and TRBJ1-4; no clear D. The V gene lost 4 bases and the J gene lost 6 bases, with 27 bases spanning the gap. Germline CDR1 reads LNHDA; CDR2 reads SQIVND (reference sequence). The CDR3 length is 19 residues. CDR3 sequence: CASSNEAGHGLILDEKLFF. The CDR3 DNA reads TGTGCCAGTAGTAATGAGGCTGGCCACGGACTAATTTTGGATGAAAAACTGTTTTTT.

Turning to this clone: A read error may produce the germline difference seen at one junction end. This chain connects TRBV7-2 to TRBJ2-1; D gene ambiguous. Germline CDR1 SGHTA, CDR2 FQGNSA. CDR3 length: 10 amino acids. This CDR3 reads CASSLVPGLF. CDR3 nucleotides: TGTGCCAGCAGCTTGGTCCCAGGTCTCTTC.

V usage is TRBV6-5 and J usage is TRBJ2-2; D gene uncertain. Germline V gene lookup returns CDR1 MNHEY and CDR2 SVGAGI. V dropped 1 base and J dropped 1 base, with 1 base sitting between them. The CDR3 runs to 13 residues. CDR3 protein: CASSYWNTGELFF. The CDR3 nucleotides read TGTGCCAGCAGTTACTGGAACACCGGGGAGCTGTTTTTT.

The rearrangement links TRBV28 to TRBJ1-5, with D possibly TRBD1 on 5 matching bases. The V and J ends lost 5 bases and 8 bases respectively, with 16 bases between them. Germline loops: CDR1 MDHEN, CDR2 SYDVKM. The CDR3 is 14 amino acids. The CDR3 region is CASSLRQGVKPQHF. The CDR3 coding sequence is TGTGCCAGCAGTCTACGCCAGGGAGTTAAGCCCCAGCATTTT.

The chain joins TRBV7-2 to TRBJ2-7, with TRBD1 matching over 11 bases. This CDR3 has 14 residues. CDR1 is SGHTA, CDR2 FQGNSA, per germline. The J segment lost 2 bases and the V segment lost 8 bases, leaving 5 bases of the junction unmatched. This CDR3 is CASLGDRGAYEQYF. CDR3 DNA: TGTGCCAGCTTGGGGGACAGGGGGGCCTACGAGCAGTACTTC.

Only a few counts were recorded for this clone. Mismatch with germline at one junction end may stem from a read error. The chain is built from TRBV28 and TRBJ1-1; 10 bases match TRBD1. The length of the CDR3 is 14 residues. Per the germline V gene, CDR1 is MDHEN and CDR2 is SYDVKM. CDR3 in DNA: TGTGCCAGCAGTTTACCGCTGGCTGACAGGGGGCAAATCTTT. Its protein product is CASSLPLADRGQIF.